This TCR beta chain was identified in a study of T cells expressing NK-cell markers. With the 5' RACE reads reprocessed, TCRdb shows one record per CDR3 protein and no DNA. In total, the table holds hundreds of thousands of distinct CDR3 sequences. Broader study findings: Expanded clones of NKG2C+ T cells had an unclear HCMV specificity. Among CD8+ T cells from five or six donors, dominant NKG2C+ clonotypes accounted for about 1.0-7.0%. A handful of donors' CD3+CD56-NKG2C+ cells were dominated by the same clonotypes.

As for this clonotype: No antigen is known for it.

Germline V gene lookup returns CDR1 SQVTM and CDR2 ANQGSEA. The CDR3 is 13 residues long. This chain uses TRBV29-1 with TRBJ1-4; absent DNA, TCRdb's TRBD1 call cannot be checked. The sequence was collected from a woman between 18 and 70 years old in good health. Sequencing was performed on blood T cells: a sorted CD56 or NKG2C T cell subset, CD4+ or CD8+ T cells, or bulk PBMC T cells (not recorded which). Here the CDR3 reads CSAVGGGDEKLFF.